The 29 T cell receptor beta chains presented below share a single source sample, sequenced in a study of blood T cells in healthy people across ages. Combining a sample-barcoded 5' primer with a J-beta primer mix, a second PCR ran for roughly 7 to 12 cycles. MiXCR, applied by TCRdb to the 5' RACE reads, yields one record per CDR3 protein. The sample holds roughly 700,000 distinct CDR3 sequences; more than 20% are singletons and the top ten take 9.4%. In addition, the sample was reused for a study of T cells of mothers and their children.

The sequencing input was blood. The receptors originated from a boy aged 10-17 years in good health.

This clonotype is a singleton in its sample. The CDR3 DNA follows: TGTGCCAGCAGTTTACAGGCTGCAAACACTGAAGCTTTCTTT. This gives the protein CASSLQAANTEAFF. The rearrangement joins TRBV7-6 to TRBJ1-1; the D gene is possibly TRBD1 (5 bases). CDR3 length equals 14 residues. In germline, CDR1 is SGHVS, CDR2 FNYEAQ. Trimming took 6 bases from V and 2 from J, leaving 13 bases between them.

This rearrangement joins TRBV7-9 to TRBJ1-1, with D perhaps TRBD1 (5 bases). Germline CDR1 and CDR2: SEHNR and FQNEAQ (reference sequence). CDR3 size: 13 residues. V dropped 8 bases and J dropped 3 bases, with 13 bases sitting between them. The chain's CDR3 is CASGTGGYTEAFF. The CDR3 DNA sequence: TGTGCCAGCGGTACGGGGGGATACACTGAAGCTTTCTTT.

The chain has TRBV28 and TRBJ1-1; 10 bases are a match to TRBD1. The CDR3 covers 13 residues. From germline, CDR1 is MDHEN and CDR2 SYDVKM. After removal of 5 bases from V and 5 bases from J, the junction contained 2 bases not matched to a gene. CDR3 region: CASSKGQGTEAFF. CDR3 coding DNA: TGTGCCAGCAGTAAGGGACAGGGGACTGAAGCTTTCTTT.

This clonotype occurred a few times. The V and J genes are TRBV4-1 and TRBJ2-5, with D possibly TRBD2 on 5 matching bases. The CDR3 loop spans 14 amino acids. Germline loops: CDR1 MGHRA, CDR2 YSYEKL. V shed 0 bases and J shed 1 base, with 6 bases lying between them. CDR3 bases: TGCGCCAGCAGCCAAGACGAGGGCCAAGAGACCCAGTACTTC. It is translated as CASSQDEGQETQYF.

This chain uses TRBV20-1 with TRBJ2-5; 10 bases line up with TRBD2. The J call may be wrong; the DNA end is better matched by TRBJ2-7. This CDR3 region has 14 residues. In germline, CDR1 is DFQATT, CDR2 SNEGSKA (reference sequence). The CDR3 loop reads CSASLSSGSYEQYF. The DNA for the CDR3 is TGCAGTGCTAGCCTATCTAGCGGGAGCTACGAGCAGTACTTC.

This clonotype was detected a few times. V gene TRBV4-3 combines with J gene TRBJ1-4, with no clear D. Germline assignment: CDR1 LGHNA and CDR2 YSLEER. There are 15 residues in the CDR3. Trimming removed 0 bases from V and 8 bases from J, with 13 bases in between. The CDR3, as DNA: TGCGCCAGCAGCCAAGAAGGAAACAGTCGGGAAAAACTGTTTTTT. Protein sequence: CASSQEGNSREKLFF.

This clonotype was seen a handful of times. V is TRBV4-1 and J is TRBJ2-3; TRBD2 might be the D (5 bases). CDR3 length: 15 amino acids. Germline V lookup: CDR1 MGHRA, CDR2 YSYEKL. Trimming stripped 0 bases from V and 4 bases from J, with 11 bases between. The chain's CDR3 is CASSQDGVASDTQYF. The CDR3 coding sequence is TGCGCCAGCAGCCAAGATGGAGTAGCGTCAGATACGCAGTATTTT.

This clonotype was observed a few times. The chain links TRBV9 to TRBJ1-5; no clear D. The CDR3 spans 13 residues. Germline lookup yields CDR1 SGDLS and CDR2 YYNGEE. The V end lost 3 bases, the J end lost 4 bases, and 8 bases lay between the germline ends. The CDR3 loop reads CASSESINQPQHF. DNA of the CDR3: TGTGCCAGCAGCGAGTCGATAAATCAGCCCCAGCATTTT.

This clonotype was picked up one time. The genes are TRBV12-3 or TRBV12-4 and TRBJ2-1, with D unclear. The CDR3 is 15 residues long. V was cut by 3 bases and J by 7 bases, with 16 bases left in between. The CDR3 nucleotides are TGTGCCAGCAGTTTTCCCTTAGGGCATGGGAATGAGCAGTTCTTC. Amino acid sequence: CASSFPLGHGNEQFF.

The CDR3 loop reads CASSEEVPNTGELFF. CDR3 nucleotides: TGTGCCAGCAGTGAAGAAGTTCCGAACACCGGGGAGCTGTTTTTT. The chain links TRBV2 to TRBJ2-2; D unclear. With 1 base removed from V and 0 bases from J, the gap between germline ends came to 6 bases. Germline CDR1 reads SNHLY; CDR2 reads FYNNEI. The CDR3 extends over 15 amino acids. The entire variable domain, with the rest obtained from reference TRBV2 and TRBJ2-2, is as follows: EPEVTQTPSHQVTQMGQEVILRCVPISNHLYFYWYRQILGQKVEFLVSFYNNEISEKSEIFDDQFSVERPDGSNFTLKIRSTKLEDSAMYFCASSEEVPNTGELFFGEGSRLTVL.

Ten or more counts support this clonotype. The chain recombines TRBV7-9 with TRBJ2-5; D unclear. The ends were cut back, 1 base at V and 5 bases at J, with 11 bases in the middle. Germline V lookup: CDR1 SEHNR, CDR2 FQNEAQ (reference sequence). The CDR3 totals 14 residues. CDR3 in amino acids: CASSLGVLGETQYF. CDR3 coding DNA: TGTGCCAGCAGCTTAGGAGTTCTAGGGGAGACCCAGTACTTC.

This clonotype was seen a handful of times. In DNA, the CDR3 is TGTGCCAGCAGTTACGAGGCAGGGAAGGAGACCCAGTACTTC. Protein: CASSYEAGKETQYF. The rearrangement uses TRBV6-5 and TRBJ2-5; the D gene is possibly TRBD1 (5 bases). Between the trimmed V and J ends, which lost 2 bases and 5 bases, there was a span of 12 bases. The CDR3 is 14 residues long. The germline CDR1 and CDR2 sequences are MNHEY and SVGAGI.

Many counts were recorded for this clonotype. The chain recombines TRBV20-1 with TRBJ2-7, with 14 bases fitting TRBD2. J gave up 7 bases and V 3 bases, and 11 bases lay outside the gene matches. This CDR3 is 16 amino acids long. CDR1 and CDR2 (germline): DFQATT, SNEGSKA (reference sequence). CDR3 sequence: CSASGLAGGGGEEQYF. CDR3 DNA sequence: TGCAGTGCTAGTGGACTAGCGGGGGGCGGCGGAGAGGAGCAGTACTTC.

This clonotype was found a few times. J is TRBJ2-4 and V is TRBV7-9; D call uncertain. Germline lookup yields CDR1 SEHNR and CDR2 FQNEAQ (reference sequence). Trimming stripped 5 bases from V and 3 bases from J, with 17 bases between. This CDR3 spans 16 amino acids. In DNA, the CDR3 is TGTGCCAGCAGCATTTGGTACATGTCGGGCAAAAACATTCAGTACTTC. It codes for CASSIWYMSGKNIQYF.

The chain recombines TRBV15 with TRBJ2-7; 8 bases line up with TRBD1. CDR1 is LNHNV, CDR2 YYDKDF, per germline (reference sequence). The CDR3 has 15 amino acids. The J segment lost 1 base and the V segment lost 4 bases, leaving 6 bases of the junction unmatched. CDR3 nucleotide sequence: TGTGCCACCAGCACCCCTTGGACAGGGTCCTACGAGCAGTACTTC. Translation gives CATSTPWTGSYEQYF.

This clonotype appeared a few times. The chain has TRBV25-1 and TRBJ2-3; 8 bases are a match to TRBD1. The CDR3 consists of 14 residues. Trimming at V came to 3 bases and at J to 4 bases, leaving 3 bases not matched to a gene. Germline V lookup: CDR1 MGHDK, CDR2 SYGVNS. CDR3: CASSETGVPDTQYF. Written as DNA, the CDR3 is TGTGCCAGCAGTGAGACAGGGGTTCCAGATACGCAGTATTTT.

This clonotype was counted only a few times. The genes are TRBV9 and TRBJ2-1, with 12 positions matching TRBD2. V was clipped by 3 bases and J by 6 bases; unmatched bases: 1. The CDR3 runs to 14 residues. Germline V gene sequence: CDR1 SGDLS, CDR2 YYNGEE. The CDR3 DNA reads TGTGCCAGCAGCGCTAGCGGGGGGGCCAATGAGCAGTTCTTC. Amino acid sequence: CASSASGGANEQFF.

The chain couples TRBV7-6 to TRBJ2-1; D is unclear. The CDR3 covers 16 residues. The germline CDR1 and CDR2 sequences are SGHVS and FNYEAQ. V lost 5 bases and J lost 0, with 14 bases in between. CDR3 bases: TGTGCCAGCAGCCCCCCCGCCCACCGCTCCTACAATGAGCAGTTCTTC. Encoded protein: CASSPPAHRSYNEQFF.

The V call is TRBV20-1, the J call TRBJ2-5; D is unresolved. Looked up from germline, CDR1 is DFQATT and CDR2 is SNEGSKA (reference sequence). The CDR3 runs to 12 residues. The CDR3 bases are TGCAGCCCCCGGAGCGAGTGGGAGACCCAGTACTTC. It encodes CSPRSEWETQYF.

V and J are TRBV7-6 and TRBJ2-3; a possible D gene is TRBD1 (5 bases). This CDR3 spans 15 amino acids. Germline V CDR1 and CDR2: SGHVS, FNYEAQ. The germline V and J ends were trimmed by 6 bases and 4 bases, with 17 bases remaining between them. CDR3 DNA: TGTGCCAGCAGTCCAGACTTCCTGGGGCCAGATACGCAGTATTTT. It translates to CASSPDFLGPDTQYF.

The rearrangement uses TRBV29-1 and TRBJ1-1, with D hard to call. The CDR3 is 13 residues long. The germline V and J ends were trimmed by 5 bases and 1 base, with 11 bases remaining between them. CDR1 and CDR2 (germline): SQVTM, ANQGSEA. The CDR3 protein is CSVPNTENTEAFF. The CDR3 nucleotides read TGCAGCGTTCCCAACACCGAGAACACTGAAGCTTTCTTT.

This chain links TRBV12-3 or TRBV12-4 with TRBJ2-7; unclear D gene. The CDR3 runs to 16 residues. Trimming took off 5 bases at V and 7 bases at J, with 24 bases between the two ends. In DNA, the CDR3 is TGTGCCAGCAGTCACTCAGCCACCCCTGGTCTTGGGGAGCAGTACTTC. This gives the protein CASSHSATPGLGEQYF.

This clonotype was seen only a few times. The V call is TRBV7-2, the J call TRBJ2-1; D is possibly TRBD1 or TRBD2 (5 bases each). This CDR3 has 15 amino acids. V lost 3 bases and J 0 bases, leaving 9 bases between the germline ends. Per the germline V gene, CDR1 is SGHTA and CDR2 is FQGNSA. The CDR3: CASSFGTRSYNEQFF. Written as DNA, the CDR3 is TGTGCCAGCAGCTTTGGGACCCGCTCCTACAATGAGCAGTTCTTC.

This clonotype came up a few times. This sequence joins TRBV12-3 or TRBV12-4 and TRBJ1-1; the D is unclear. The CDR3 sequence is 15 residues long. Trimming took off 2 bases at V and 5 bases at J, with 15 bases between the two ends. The CDR3 DNA reads as TGTGCCAGCAGTTTAAGTCCATTTGAGGGAACTGAAGCTTTCTTT. This translates into CASSLSPFEGTEAFF.

The chain has TRBV7-9 and TRBJ2-3; D is perhaps TRBD1 (6 bases). The V end was cut by 0 bases, the J end by 8 bases, with 21 bases between. Germline-derived CDR1 and CDR2 are SEHNR and FQNEAQ (reference sequence). The CDR3 extends over 17 amino acids. For the CDR3, the DNA is TGTGCCAGCAGCTTAGCGTCGGACAGAACCCGTGTGGGTACGCAGTATTTT. The encoded protein is CASSLASDRTRVGTQYF. The whole variable domain, filled in from reference TRBV7-9 and TRBJ2-3, reads DTGVSQNPRHKITKRGQNVTFRCDPISEHNRLYWYRQTLGQGPEFLTYFQNEAQLEKSRLLSDRFSAERPKGSFSTLEIQRTEQGDSAMYLCASSLASDRTRVGTQYFGPGTRLTVL.

This chain joins TRBV12-3 or TRBV12-4 and TRBJ2-1; 7 nucleotides align to TRBD1. Gene TRBJ2-7 matches the end of the DNA better, so the J call may be wrong. The CDR3 totals 13 residues. The CDR3: CASSLGQANEQYF. DNA of the CDR3: TGTGCCAGCAGTCTCGGACAGGCTAACGAGCAGTACTTC.

The rearrangement links TRBV5-6 to TRBJ1-4; 9 bases match TRBD1. V gave up 4 bases and J gave up 8 bases; unmatched junction bases: 18. The CDR3 contains 18 residues. Germline V gene lookup returns CDR1 SGHDT and CDR2 YYEEEE. CDR3 DNA: TGTGCCAGCAGCCGTGGGACAGGGCGAAACCTCCCTCAGGAAAAACTGTTTTTT. This encodes CASSRGTGRNLPQEKLFF.

Only a few counts were recorded for this clonotype. V and J are TRBV11-2 and TRBJ2-7; TRBD2 might be the D (6 bases). V lost 8 bases and J 0 bases, leaving 11 bases between the germline ends. This CDR3 spans 13 amino acids. Germline lookup yields CDR1 SGHAT and CDR2 FQNNGV. This CDR3 is CASDGDSSYEQYF. The CDR3 region has the DNA TGTGCCAGCGATGGGGACTCCTCCTACGAGCAGTACTTC.

The rearrangement joins TRBV27 to TRBJ1-2, with D perhaps matching TRBD1 (5 bases). This CDR3 is 16 amino acids long. Germline CDR1 MNHEY, CDR2 SMNVEV (reference sequence). Trimming cost V 1 base and J 2 bases, with 14 bases left between them. CDR3 residues: CASSLFSTGDNYGYTF. CDR3 coding DNA: TGTGCCAGCAGTTTATTTAGTACAGGAGACAACTATGGCTACACCTTC.